The 20 T cell receptor beta chains listed next were all sequenced from one sample in a study of CD8+ T cells in alopecia areata. As the sequencing template, cDNA was produced by extracting RNA and reverse transcribing it. The table came from immunoSEQ multiplex PCR; TCRdb's copy has only in-frame clones and leaves some out. The sample has around 150,000 clones, approximately 60% seen once. Material for sequencing was CD8+ T cells sorted from blood. The receptor source for this set is a human donor in good health.

The chain is built from TRBV4-1 and TRBJ2-3; TRBD2 agrees at 11 bases. This CDR3 region has 17 residues. From germline, CDR1 is MGHRA and CDR2 YSYEKL. V lost 1 base to trimming and J lost 6 bases; unmatched junction nucleotides: 9. In DNA, the CDR3 is TGCGCCAGCAGCCAAGCGGGACTAGCGGCCAATGACGATACGCAGTATTTT. Its protein product is CASSQAGLAANDDTQYF.

The V call is TRBV7-9, the J call TRBJ2-7; 9 nucleotides agree with TRBD1. V lost 6 bases to trimming and J lost 4 bases; unmatched junction nucleotides: 10. The CDR3 runs to 15 residues. CDR1 and CDR2 (germline): SEHNR, FQNEAQ (reference sequence). The chain's CDR3 is CASSLSPQGAYEQYF. CDR3 nucleotide sequence: TGTGCCAGCAGTCTATCCCCACAGGGGGCATACGAGCAGTACTTC.

Comments on this clone: Lacking the conserved final phenylalanine or tryptophan, this CDR3 likely reflects a read error. The CDR3 coding sequence is TGTGCTAGCAGGCTGACGGCGGGTGGTCAGCCCCAGCATCTT. Amino acid sequence: CASRLTAGGQPQHL. This chain links TRBV6-5 with TRBJ1-5; no definite D call. The CDR3 runs to 14 residues. Per the germline V gene, CDR1 is MNHEY and CDR2 is SVGAGI.

A few counts support this clone. The V and J genes are TRBV20-1 and TRBJ2-5, with D tentatively TRBD1 (6 bases). Germline lookup yields CDR1 DFQATT and CDR2 SNEGSKA (reference sequence). This CDR3 is 10 amino acids long. Between the trimmed V and J ends, which lost 8 bases and 2 bases, there was a span of 6 bases. The CDR3 here is CSTGQETQYF. The CDR3 nucleotides read TGCAGTACAGGGCAAGAGACCCAGTACTTC.

This clone showed up just a few times. CDR3 in amino acids: CAIDVDSPYEQYF. The CDR3 DNA follows: TGTGCCATCGACGTGGACAGTCCCTACGAGCAGTACTTC. This chain links TRBV6-1 with TRBJ2-7, with D maybe TRBD1 (6 bases). The germline V and J ends were trimmed by 10 bases and 2 bases, with 15 bases remaining between them. The CDR3 has 13 amino acids. Germline CDR1 MNHNS, CDR2 SASEGT.

V is TRBV19 and J is TRBJ2-1; D unresolved. The germline V gene has CDR1 LNHDA and CDR2 SQIVND (reference sequence). The CDR3 sequence is 13 residues long. Trimming removed 3 bases from V and 9 bases from J, with 12 bases in between. The chain's CDR3 is CASSINSPREQFF. The CDR3, as DNA: TGTGCCAGTAGTATTAACAGCCCCCGTGAGCAGTTCTTC. Based on the CDR3 plus reference TRBV19 and TRBJ2-1, the full variable domain is DGGITQSPKYLFRKEGQNVTLSCEQNLNHDAMYWYRQDPGQGLRLIYYSQIVNDFQKGDIAEGYSVSREKKESFPLTVTSAQKNPTAFYLCASSINSPREQFFGPGTRLTVL.

The CDR3: CASSQERLQFF. The CDR3 bases are TGTGCCAGCAGCCAAGAAAGACTGCAGTTCTTC. V gene TRBV11-2 combines with J gene TRBJ2-1; unclear D gene. This CDR3 has 11 amino acids. V was shortened by 5 bases and J by 12 bases, with 11 bases between the two germline ends. The germline gives CDR1 SGHAT, CDR2 FQNNGV.

The V and J genes are TRBV29-1 and TRBJ1-2, with a possible D match to TRBD1 (6 bases). V lost 7 bases, J lost 6 bases, and 24 bases lay in between. Looked up from germline, CDR1 is SQVTM and CDR2 is ANQGSEA. This CDR3 has 15 amino acids. CDR3 sequence (DNA): TGCAGCGCCTCTCGGGAGGGGGGCCCGGGTAATGGCTACACCTTC. This encodes CSASREGGPGNGYTF.

This clone showed up many times. This sequence joins TRBV6-1 and TRBJ1-4; 7 nucleotides line up with TRBD1. V shed 6 bases, J shed 5 bases, and the junction held 6 bases outside the gene matches. CDR1 MNHNS and CDR2 SASEGT come from the germline V gene. This CDR3 is 14 amino acids long. CDR3 DNA: TGTGCCAGCAGCTCGGGACAGAAGAATGAAAAACTGTTTTTT. Translation gives CASSSGQKNEKLFF.

This clone was seen only a few times. The chain carries TRBV7-8 and TRBJ2-7; no firm D call. V was cut by 6 bases and J by 0 bases, with 9 bases left in between. The CDR3 sequence is 13 residues long. Germline-derived CDR1 and CDR2 are SGHVS and FQNEAQ. The CDR3 here is CASREGISYEQYF. The CDR3 DNA reads as TGTGCCAGCAGGGAAGGTATCTCCTACGAGCAGTACTTC. Full variable domain (missing parts from reference TRBV7-8 and TRBJ2-7): GAGVSQSPRYKVAKRGQDVALRCDPISGHVSLFWYQQALGQGPEFLTYFQNEAQLDKSGLPSDRFFAERPEGSVSTLKIQRTQQEDSAVYLCASREGISYEQYFGPGTRLTVT.

The chain couples TRBV27 to TRBJ2-7; no clear D. Germline V lookup: CDR1 MNHEY, CDR2 SMNVEV (reference sequence). The CDR3 is made up of 11 amino acids. Trimming removed 4 bases from V and 2 bases from J, with 3 bases in between. CDR3 loop: CASSSTYEQYF. The CDR3, as DNA: TGTGCCAGCAGTTCCACCTACGAGCAGTACTTC.

The chain couples TRBV20-1 to TRBJ1-1; a weak D match, TRBD1 (5 bases). The CDR3 extends over 11 amino acids. Germline CDR1 is DFQATT and CDR2 is SNEGSKA (reference sequence). Trimming removed 6 bases at V and 4 bases at J, with 9 bases between. Here the CDR3 DNA reads TGCAGTGCCCCTGGGACCACTGAAGCTTTCTTT. Translated, it gives CSAPGTTEAFF.

This chain connects TRBV4-2 to TRBJ1-2; D perhaps matches TRBD1 (5 bases). CDR3 length: 14 amino acids. V lost 3 bases, J lost 8 bases, and 16 bases lay in between. Germline V gives CDR1 LGHNA, CDR2 YNFKEQ. The DNA of the CDR3 is TGTGCCAGCAGCCACCGGACCCTGAGGGGAGGCTACACCTTC. Protein sequence: CASSHRTLRGGYTF.

In its sample, this clone was seen a few times. Within the sample, other DNA sequences also encode this same CDR3. The chain links TRBV6-5 to TRBJ2-5; D is uncertain. The germline CDR1 and CDR2 sequences are MNHEY and SVGAGI. Trimming took off 0 bases at V and 4 bases at J, with 3 bases between the two ends. The CDR3 loop spans 12 amino acids. This CDR3 reads CASSYSRETQYF. DNA for the CDR3: TGTGCCAGCAGTTACTCGAGAGAGACCCAGTACTTC.

Notes on this clone: Other DNA sequences within the sample encode an identical CDR3. This sequence joins TRBV29-1 and TRBJ2-3, with D maybe TRBD2 (5 bases). This CDR3 region has 12 residues. Per the germline V gene, CDR1 is SQVTM and CDR2 is ANQGSEA. V gave up 4 bases and J gave up 6 bases, with 11 bases separating them. The CDR3 here is CSVVGRGDTQYF. The CDR3 nucleotides are TGCAGCGTTGTTGGGAGAGGGGATACGCAGTATTTT.

The chain recombines TRBV28 with TRBJ2-7; no clear D. Germline V gives CDR1 MDHEN, CDR2 SYDVKM. The CDR3 is 14 residues long. The V and J ends lost 6 bases and 0 bases respectively, with 12 bases between them. The DNA for the CDR3 is TGTGCCAGCAGCCGTACAGTGAACTCCTACGAGCAGTACTTC. Protein sequence: CASSRTVNSYEQYF.

A few counts support this clone. The chain is built from TRBV30 and TRBJ2-5, with 12 positions matching TRBD2. This CDR3 has 15 residues. In germline, CDR1 is GTSNPN, CDR2 SVGIG (reference sequence). J gave up 3 bases and V 1 base, and 3 bases lay outside the gene matches. The CDR3 DNA is TGTGCCTGGAGTGCGTGGACTAGCGGGAAAGAGACCCAGTACTTC. Translating gives CAWSAWTSGKETQYF.

This clone was observed a handful of times. The chain carries TRBV14 and TRBJ2-1; D remains ambiguous. Trimming took off 1 base at V and 7 bases at J, with 14 bases between the two ends. Germline V gives CDR1 SGHDN, CDR2 FVKESK. CDR3 length: 15 residues. CDR3 nucleotides: TGTGCCAGCAGCCAAGGGGTCCGGGTTACAAATGAGCAGTTCTTC. Translation gives CASSQGVRVTNEQFF.

This clone occurred a few times. DNA for the CDR3: TGTGCCAGCAGCCAAGGAATAGCGCCGAGCTCCTACAATGAGCAGTTCTTC. Its translation: CASSQGIAPSSYNEQFF. The V call is TRBV14, the J call TRBJ2-1; TRBD2 might be the D (5 bases). Deletions cut 1 base from V and 0 bases from J, with 13 bases between. This CDR3 comprises 17 residues. Germline assignment: CDR1 SGHDN and CDR2 FVKESK.

This chain uses TRBV23-1 with TRBJ2-7, with 7 bases that match TRBD1. TRBV23-1 is identified as an open reading frame with a role that is uncertain. Trimming removed 5 bases from V and 7 bases from J; junction bases left unmatched: 20. The CDR3 has 17 amino acids. CDR3 in DNA: TGCGCCAGCAGTTTTCCACAGGGGTCTGTCGGGTCGGAAGAGCAGTACTTC. This translates into CASSFPQGSVGSEEQYF.